This TCR beta chain was identified during a study of blood T cell repertoires in COVID-19. Study information: Acute and convalescent COVID-19 specimens originated in the United States, Italy and Spain.

Trimming pared 3 bases from V and 3 bases from J, leaving 15 bases between. This CDR3 has 15 amino acids. Germline V lookup: CDR1 MDHEN, CDR2 SYDVKM. As handled by the study authors: Estimates of nucleated cell counts were drawn from the amplification of reference gene primers. Assay used: immunoSEQ multiplex PCR; TCRdb lists only in-frame clones, some missing. V, J and clone size are those of that table, while D and trimming were read from the DNA. The data hold about 260,000 clones, with roughly 88% observed a single time. The chain couples TRBV28 to TRBJ2-7; tentatively, D is TRBD1 (5 bases). This sequence was found in a human donor in a cohort sampled during active COVID-19. The sequenced material came from peripheral blood. The CDR3 DNA is TGTGCCAGCAGTTTTACAGGCGTAGGGGTCTACGAGCAGTACTTC. This sequence encodes CASSFTGVGVYEQYF.